The clone carrying this T cell receptor (beta chain) was recorded once. TCRdb's table, derived via immunoSEQ multiplex PCR, lists solely in-frame clones and lacks some. The data show 60,000 or so clones, just under 90% seen once. The CDR3 covers 16 residues. Germline V gene sequence: CDR1 SNHLY, CDR2 FYNNEI. V lost 6 bases, J lost 2 bases, and 12 bases stayed unmatched. This specimen belongs to a study of technical replicates of blood from four donors. The chain employs TRBV2 and TRBJ2-5; TRBD2 agrees at 7 bases. This clonotype was obtained from a human donor in good health. Some clones in this sample may be carry-over from other donors' samples. Sequencing was carried out using PBMCs. The CDR3 protein is CASRGIVASGQETQYF. CDR3 nucleotides: TGTGCCAGCAGAGGTATAGTGGCTAGCGGACAAGAGACCCAGTACTTC.